This T cell receptor beta chain comes out of a study of blood T cell repertoires in COVID-19. On the study more broadly: COVID-19 samples, acute and convalescent, were from the United States, Italy and Spain. The analysed material was cDNA or gDNA that came from T cells, B-cell-depleted T cells, or PBMCs.

Self-reported history from a screening survey and questionnaire set each donor's cohort. Method: immunoSEQ multiplex PCR; TCRdb's copy keeps in-frame clones and lacks some. The sample yields fewer than 350,000 clones, about nine tenths seen once. Germline lookup yields CDR1 SGHDT and CDR2 YYEEEE. V was clipped by 0 bases and J by 9 bases, with 13 bases between them. This CDR3 comprises 14 residues. This receptor was obtained from a woman in her forties with acute COVID-19. The rearrangement uses TRBV5-6 and TRBJ2-1; tentative D call: TRBD2 (6 bases). Sequencing was carried out using PBMCs or T cells enriched from blood (not recorded which). This CDR3 is CASSLVTGVGEQFF. The CDR3 DNA follows: TGTGCCAGCAGCTTGGTTACGGGAGTCGGTGAGCAGTTCTTC.